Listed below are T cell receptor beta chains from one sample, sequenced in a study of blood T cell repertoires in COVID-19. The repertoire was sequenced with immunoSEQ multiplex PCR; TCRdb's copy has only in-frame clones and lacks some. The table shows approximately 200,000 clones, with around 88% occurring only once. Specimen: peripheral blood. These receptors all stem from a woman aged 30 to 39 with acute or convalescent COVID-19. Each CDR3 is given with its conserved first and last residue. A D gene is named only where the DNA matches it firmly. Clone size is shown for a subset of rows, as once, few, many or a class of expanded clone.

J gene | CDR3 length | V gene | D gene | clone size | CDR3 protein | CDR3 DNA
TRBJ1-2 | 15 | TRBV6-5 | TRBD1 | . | CASSYGRTGLYGYTF | TGTGCCAGCAGTTACGGCCGGACAGGCCTCTATGGCTACACCTTC
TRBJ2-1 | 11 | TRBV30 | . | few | CACVFLNEQFF | TGTGCCTGCGTCTTCCTCAATGAGCAGTTCTTC
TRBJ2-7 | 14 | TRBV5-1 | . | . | CASSASGRTHEQYF | TGCGCCAGCAGCGCCTCAGGGAGGACACACGAGCAGTACTTC
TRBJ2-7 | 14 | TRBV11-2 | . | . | CASSLDRVSYEQYF | TGTGCCAGCAGCTTAGATCGAGTGTCCTACGAGCAGTACTTC
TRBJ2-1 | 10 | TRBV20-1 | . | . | CSARGEEQFF | TGCAGTGCTAGAGGAGAAGAGCAGTTCTTC
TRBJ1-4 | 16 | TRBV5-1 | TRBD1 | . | CASRDDRGSTNEKLFF | TGCGCCAGCAGAGATGACAGGGGCTCAACTAATGAAAAACTGTTTTTT
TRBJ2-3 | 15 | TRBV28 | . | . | CASSPSGEGTDTQYF | TGTGCCAGCTCTCCTTCAGGGGAAGGGACAGATACGCAGTATTTT
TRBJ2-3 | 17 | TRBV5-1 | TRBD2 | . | CASSLDFLAGGPDTQYF | TGCGCCAGCAGCTTGGACTTTTTAGCGGGAGGGCCAGATACGCAGTATTTT
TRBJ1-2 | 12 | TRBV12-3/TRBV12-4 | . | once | CASSGEHYGYTF | TGTGCCAGCAGTGGGGAGCACTATGGCTACACCTTC
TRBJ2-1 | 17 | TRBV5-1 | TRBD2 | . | CASSERTSGFPGDEQFF | TGCGCCAGCAGCGAGCGGACTAGCGGGTTTCCCGGAGATGAGCAGTTCTTC
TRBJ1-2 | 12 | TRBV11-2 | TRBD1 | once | CASSFARGGYTF | TGTGCCAGCAGCTTTGCCAGGGGGGGCTACACCTTC
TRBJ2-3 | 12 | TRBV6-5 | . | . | CASSYNRATQYF | TGTGCCAGCAGTTACAATAGAGCTACGCAGTATTTT
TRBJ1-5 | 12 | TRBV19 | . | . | CASSISNQPQHF | TGTGCCAGTAGTATCTCCAATCAGCCCCAGCATTTT
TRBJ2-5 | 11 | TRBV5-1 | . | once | CASSLEGTQYF | TGCGCCAGCAGCCTCGAGGGGACCCAGTACTTC
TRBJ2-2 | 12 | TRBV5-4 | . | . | CASSSNTGELFF | TGTGCCAGCAGTTCAAACACCGGGGAGCTGTTTTTT
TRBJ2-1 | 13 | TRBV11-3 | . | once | CASSLELSNEQFF | TGTGCCAGCAGCTTAGAACTTTCTAATGAGCAGTTCTTC
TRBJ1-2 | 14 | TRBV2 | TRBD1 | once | CATQGVGLNYGYTF | TGTGCCACCCAGGGGGTCGGGCTTAACTATGGCTACACCTTC
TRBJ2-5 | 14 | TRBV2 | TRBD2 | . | CASEDREGQETQYF | TGTGCCAGCGAAGACCGGGAGGGGCAAGAGACCCAGTACTTC
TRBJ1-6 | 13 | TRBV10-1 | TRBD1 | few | CASSPQGQSPLHF | TGCGCCAGCAGTCCACAGGGGCAATCACCCCTCCACTTT
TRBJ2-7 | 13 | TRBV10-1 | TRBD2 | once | CAVPGTSPHEQYF | TGCGCCGTTCCCGGGACTAGTCCCCACGAGCAGTACTTC
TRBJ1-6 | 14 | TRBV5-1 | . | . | CASSLGGNNSPLHF | TGCGCCAGCAGCTTGGGAGGGAACAATTCACCCCTCCACTTT
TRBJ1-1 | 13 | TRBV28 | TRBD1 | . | CASNRGGGTEAFF | TGTGCCAGTAACAGGGGTGGGGGCACTGAAGCTTTCTTT
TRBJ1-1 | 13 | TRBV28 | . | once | CASSLGGLRQAFF | TGTGCCAGCAGTTTAGGGGGGTTACGCCAAGCTTTCTTT
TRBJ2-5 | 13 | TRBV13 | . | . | CASSYGYQETQYF | TGTGCCAGCAGCTACGGGTACCAAGAGACCCAGTACTTC
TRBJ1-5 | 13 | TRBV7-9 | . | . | CASSAGDRQPQHF | TGTGCCAGCAGCGCAGGGGACCGCCAGCCCCAGCATTTT
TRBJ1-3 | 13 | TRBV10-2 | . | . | CASSDGFGNTIYF | TGCGCCAGCAGTGACGGTTTTGGAAACACCATATATTTT
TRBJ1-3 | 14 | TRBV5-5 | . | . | CASSARPSGNTIYF | TGTGCCAGCAGTGCCAGGCCCTCTGGAAACACCATATATTTT
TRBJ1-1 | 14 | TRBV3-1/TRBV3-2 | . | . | CASSQNHMNTEAFF | TGTGCCAGCAGCCAAAATCACATGAACACTGAAGCTTTCTTT
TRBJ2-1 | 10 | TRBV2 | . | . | CASKTTSVFF | TGTGCCAGCAAAACGACTAGTGTGTTCTTC
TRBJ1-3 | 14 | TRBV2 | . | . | CASHSGSPRNTIYF | TGTGCCAGCCACTCGGGTTCTCCCAGAAACACCATATATTTT
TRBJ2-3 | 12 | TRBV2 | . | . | CASKRGSDTQYF | TGTGCCAGCAAAAGGGGGTCAGATACGCAGTATTTT
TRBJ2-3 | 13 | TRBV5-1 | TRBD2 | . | CASSLLGGDTQYF | TGCGCCAGCAGCTTGTTGGGAGGGGATACGCAGTATTTT
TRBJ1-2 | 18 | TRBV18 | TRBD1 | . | CASSPFREGTGGEDGYTF | TGTGCCAGCTCACCTTTTAGGGAAGGGACAGGGGGCGAGGATGGCTACACCTTC
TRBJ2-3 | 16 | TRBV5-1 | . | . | CASTGSTTNLGDTQYF | TGCGCCAGCACTGGCAGCACGACTAACTTGGGAGATACGCAGTATTTT
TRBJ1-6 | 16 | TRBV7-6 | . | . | CASSLNPRESNSPLHF | TGTGCCAGCAGCTTAAATCCGCGGGAGTCTAATTCACCCCTCCACTTT
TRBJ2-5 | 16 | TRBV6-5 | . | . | CASSYSIPTQGETQYF | TGTGCCAGCAGTTACTCGATTCCGACCCAGGGGGAGACCCAGTACTTC
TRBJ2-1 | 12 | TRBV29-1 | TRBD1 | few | CSVTRTGNEQFF | TGCAGCGTTACCCGGACAGGGAATGAGCAGTTCTTC
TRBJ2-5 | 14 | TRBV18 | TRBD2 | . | CASSPPSGKETQYF | TGTGCCAGCTCACCTCCTAGCGGCAAAGAGACCCAGTACTTC
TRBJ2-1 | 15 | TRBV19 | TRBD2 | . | CASSDSGSSYNEQFF | TGTGCCAGTAGCGATAGCGGGAGCTCCTACAATGAGCAGTTCTTC
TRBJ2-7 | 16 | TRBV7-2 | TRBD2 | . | CASSSFAGTSGGEQYF | TGTGCCAGCAGCTCTTTCGCCGGGACTAGCGGGGGCGAGCAGTACTTC
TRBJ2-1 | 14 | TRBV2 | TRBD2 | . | CASQGTSGIAEQFF | TGTGCCAGCCAGGGGACTAGCGGGATCGCTGAGCAGTTCTTC
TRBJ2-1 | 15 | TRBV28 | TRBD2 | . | CASSPVSGRIDGQFF | TGTGCCAGCAGCCCAGTCAGCGGGAGAATCGATGGGCAGTTCTTC
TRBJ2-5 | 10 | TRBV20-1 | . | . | CSASGETQYF | TGCAGTGCATCGGGTGAGACCCAGTACTTC
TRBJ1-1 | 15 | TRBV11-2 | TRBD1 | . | CASSLAGTGGTEAFF | TGTGCCAGCAGCCTAGCTGGGACAGGGGGCACTGAAGCTTTCTTT
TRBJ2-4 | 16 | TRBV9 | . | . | CASSPGRQQDKNIQYF | TGTGCCAGCAGCCCCGGGCGACAGCAGGACAAAAACATTCAGTACTTC
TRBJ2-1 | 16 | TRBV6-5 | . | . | CASSYPGGTTYNEQFF | TGTGCCAGCAGTTACCCCGGGGGTACCACCTACAATGAGCAGTTCTTC
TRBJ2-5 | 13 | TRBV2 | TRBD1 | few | CASSGDRGKTQYF | TGTGCCAGCAGCGGGGACAGGGGGAAGACCCAGTACTTC
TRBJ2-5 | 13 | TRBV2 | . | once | CASTEGGPGTQYF | TGTGCCAGCACCGAGGGGGGGCCGGGGACCCAGTACTTC
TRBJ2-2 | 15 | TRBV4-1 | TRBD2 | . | CASSQVAGVPGELFF | TGCGCCAGCAGCCAAGTAGCGGGAGTTCCCGGGGAGCTGTTTTTT
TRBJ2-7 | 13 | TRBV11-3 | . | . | CASSLAQDYEQYF | TGTGCCAGCAGCCTAGCCCAGGATTACGAGCAGTACTTC
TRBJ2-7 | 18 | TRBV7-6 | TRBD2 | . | CASSLLPPTSGQYYEQYF | TGTGCCAGCAGCTTACTCCCACCAACTAGCGGGCAATACTACGAGCAGTACTTC
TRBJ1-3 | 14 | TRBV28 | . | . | CASSLRGPLDTIYF | TGTGCCAGCAGTTTGAGAGGTCCCCTTGACACCATATATTTT
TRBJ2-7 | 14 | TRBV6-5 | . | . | CASSLTRPDYEQYF | TGTGCCAGCAGCTTGACTAGGCCCGACTACGAGCAGTACTTC
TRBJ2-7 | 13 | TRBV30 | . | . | CAWSRGAASEQYF | TGTGCCTGGAGTCGGGGGGCCGCCAGCGAGCAGTACTTC
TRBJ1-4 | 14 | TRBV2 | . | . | CASSWRGTNEKLFF | TGTGCCAGCAGTTGGAGGGGAACTAATGAAAAACTGTTTTTT